This T cell receptor beta chain is drawn from a study of blood T cells in healthy people across ages. A second PCR, run for roughly 6 to 11 cycles, used a sample-barcoded 5' primer plus a J-beta primer mix. A template-switch adaptor with 12 random nucleotides tagged each cDNA molecule. TCRdb re-analysed the 5' RACE reads in MiXCR, keeping a single row per CDR3 protein. The sample shows about 630,000 distinct CDR3 sequences, around a fifth of them seen only once. V lost 5 bases to trimming and J lost 2 bases; unmatched junction nucleotides: 20. The germline CDR1 and CDR2 sequences are SEHNR and FQNEAQ (reference sequence). The CDR3 consists of 19 residues. Study results and caveats: Unsorted PBMC material precluded a definitive naive versus antigen-experienced comparison. Greater diversity and more naive CD4+ cells were seen in long-lived donors than in aged donors.

Details on this clonotype: Its antigen is undetermined.

The sequence was obtained from a man aged 70 or older in good health. Sequencing was performed on blood. The V call is TRBV7-9, the J call TRBJ2-5; TRBD2 matches 7 bases. CDR3: CASSRRLGTTIREQETQYF. CDR3 DNA: TGTGCCAGCAGCCGACGACTCGGGACTACGATCAGGGAACAAGAGACCCAGTACTTC. The variable domain in full, completed from reference TRBV7-9 and TRBJ2-5, reads DTGVSQNPRHKITKRGQNVTFRCDPISEHNRLYWYRQTLGQGPEFLTYFQNEAQLEKSRLLSDRFSAERPKGSFSTLEIQRTEQGDSAMYLCASSRRLGTTIREQETQYFGPGTRLLVL.